This passage covers 22 T cell receptor beta chains from one sample sequenced in a study of blood T cell repertoires in COVID-19. Measured with immunoSEQ multiplex PCR; TCRdb has only the in-frame clones, and not every one. The repertoire has some 150,000 clones, under 90% of them found once; the top ten carry approximately 8.7%. Sequencing used peripheral blood. These receptors were taken from a woman between 55 and 75 years old with active or convalescent COVID-19.

The chain joins TRBV7-2 to TRBJ1-2; D may be TRBD1 (6 bases). Per the germline V gene, CDR1 is SGHTA and CDR2 is FQGNSA. V was shortened by 5 bases and J by 0 bases, with 19 bases between the two germline ends. This CDR3 has 17 residues. CDR3 loop: CASSNRTALKANYGYTF. CDR3 bases: TGTGCCAGCAGCAACCGGACAGCTCTAAAAGCTAACTATGGCTACACCTTC. The entire variable domain, with the rest obtained from reference TRBV7-2 and TRBJ1-2, is as follows: GAGVSQSPSNKVTEKGKDVELRCDPISGHTALYWYRQSLGQGLEFLIYFQGNSAPDKSGLPSDRFSAERTGGSVSTLTIQRTQQEDSAVYLCASSNRTALKANYGYTFGSGTRLTVV.

This sequence joins TRBV24-1 and TRBJ1-6; D is unresolved. CDR1 KGHDR and CDR2 SFDVKD come from the germline V gene. This CDR3 is built from 14 residues. V shed 2 bases and J shed 8 bases, with 9 bases lying between them. CDR3 protein: CATSDSVADSPLHF. The DNA for the CDR3 is TGTGCCACCAGTGATTCCGTAGCGGATTCACCCCTCCACTTT.

The chain links TRBV5-6 to TRBJ1-5; 8 bases line up with TRBD1. CDR3 length: 16 amino acids. Germline CDR1 is SGHDT and CDR2 is YYEEEE. J was trimmed by 1 base and V by 5 bases; bases with no gene match: 8. CDR3 protein: CASSQGTGESNQPQHF. The CDR3 DNA is TGTGCCAGCAGTCAAGGGACAGGTGAGAGCAATCAGCCCCAGCATTTT.

V and J are TRBV5-6 and TRBJ2-5; TRBD1 matches 7 bases. The germline V gene has CDR1 SGHDT and CDR2 YYEEEE. With 2 bases clipped from V and 1 base from J, the junction kept 5 bases outside the gene matches. The CDR3 contains 15 residues. The CDR3 spells CASSLKTGSQETQYF. The CDR3 bases are TGTGCCAGCAGCTTAAAGACAGGGAGCCAAGAGACCCAGTACTTC.

This chain uses TRBV6-5 with TRBJ1-1; D remains unclear. Trimming removed 5 bases from V and 1 base from J, with 14 bases in between. The CDR3 runs 15 residues. Germline CDR1 and CDR2: MNHEY and SVGAGI. For the CDR3, the DNA is TGTGCCAGCAGTCCCCTAGGGAGGCAGAACACTGAAGCTTTCTTT. Its translation: CASSPLGRQNTEAFF.

This clone has a count of ten or more. The V and J genes are TRBV5-1 and TRBJ1-3, with a weak D call TRBD1 (5 bases). The CDR3 contains 18 residues. The germline V gene has CDR1 SGHRS and CDR2 YFSETQ. Trimming removed 5 bases at V and 0 bases at J, with 21 bases between. The DNA of the CDR3 is TGCGCCAGCAGTCATGGGGCACAGCAAACGATCTCTGGAAACACCATATATTTT. This encodes CASSHGAQQTISGNTIYF.

The rearrangement links TRBV7-2 to TRBJ1-6, with D perhaps TRBD1 (5 bases). The CDR3 totals 16 residues. Germline assignment: CDR1 SGHTA and CDR2 FQGNSA. Deletions cut 0 bases from V and 5 bases from J, with 11 bases between. The CDR3 coding sequence is TGTGCCAGCAGCTTAGCGGCAGGGCTAGATAATTCACCCCTCCACTTT. Residues: CASSLAAGLDNSPLHF.

This chain joins TRBV7-4 and TRBJ2-7, with D perhaps matching TRBD2 (6 bases). The CDR3 extends over 13 amino acids. CDR1 and CDR2 from the germline V gene are SGHVT and SQSDAQ. V gave up 4 bases and J gave up 4 bases, with 11 bases separating them. CDR3 nucleotides: TGTGCCAGCAGCTGGACTACTTTATACGAGCAGTACGTC. The encoded protein is CASSWTTLYEQYV.

The CDR3: CASSDSRGSVKLFF. The CDR3 nucleotides read TGTGCCAGCAGTGATTCGCGGGGTTCGGTAAAACTGTTTTTT. This rearrangement joins TRBV2 to TRBJ1-4; D ambiguous. Germline CDR1 SNHLY, CDR2 FYNNEI. The germline V and J ends were trimmed by 3 bases and 10 bases, with 15 bases remaining between them. The CDR3 runs to 14 residues.

V gene TRBV5-6 combines with J gene TRBJ2-1; weak D call: TRBD1 (5 bases). The CDR3 consists of 14 residues. The V gene's germline CDR1 is SGHDT and CDR2 YYEEEE. V shed 2 bases and J shed 6 bases, with 12 bases lying between them. In DNA, the CDR3 is TGTGCCAGCAGCTTTCGGACACATTTCAATGAGCAGTTCTTC. This sequence encodes CASSFRTHFNEQFF.

The chain combines TRBV2 with TRBJ2-1, with TRBD1 matching 9 bases. The CDR3 covers 12 residues. J gave up 9 bases and V 10 bases, and 7 bases lay outside the gene matches. CDR1 and CDR2 from the germline V gene are SNHLY and FYNNEI. As DNA, the CDR3 is TGTGCCACCGGGACAGGGTTAGGTGAGCAGTTCTTC. Amino acid sequence: CATGTGLGEQFF.

The gene calls are TRBV3-1 (or the pseudogene TRBV3-2) and TRBJ1-2, with TRBD1 matching 7 bases. CDR1 is LGHDT, CDR2 YNNKEL, per germline (reference sequence). Losses at the gene ends were 0 bases for V and 4 bases for J; bases not matched to a gene: 8. The CDR3 is made up of 16 amino acids. The CDR3 region has the DNA TGTGCCAGCAGCCAAGACCGACAGGGTATCGGCTATGGCTACACCTTC. It codes for CASSQDRQGIGYGYTF.

The chain is built from TRBV7-3 and TRBJ1-3; tentatively, D is TRBD1 (5 bases). The V end was cut by 0 bases, the J end by 2 bases, with 8 bases between. Germline V gives CDR1 SGHTA, CDR2 FQGTGA. The CDR3 sequence is 15 residues long. The CDR3 loop reads CASSLTAGAGNTIYF. The CDR3 DNA follows: TGTGCCAGCAGCTTAACGGCGGGGGCTGGAAACACCATATATTTT. The full variable domain, its missing parts supplied by reference TRBV7-3 and TRBJ1-3, is GAGVSQTPSNKVTEKGKYVELRCDPISGHTALYWYRQSLGQGPEFLIYFQGTGAADDSGLPNDRFFAVRPEGSVSTLKIQRTERGDSAVYLCASSLTAGAGNTIYFGEGSWLTVV.

The chain is built from TRBV21-1 and TRBJ1-2; the D call of TRBD1 is as the table states it, not checked on the DNA. TRBV21-1 is deemed a pseudogene. The CDR3 extends over 18 amino acids. The DNA for the CDR3 is TGTGCCAGCAGCAAAGCCCGGGACAGGGGTCTCAGTTTCGGTGGCTACACCTTC. Residues: CASSKARDRGLSFGGYTF.

The chain carries TRBV5-1 and TRBJ2-7; the match to TRBD1 covers 7 bases. Germline V gives CDR1 SGHRS, CDR2 YFSETQ. The V and J ends lost 1 base and 5 bases, in that order; junction bases with no gene match: 0. CDR3 length equals 12 residues. CDR3 coding DNA: TGCGCCAGCAGCTTGACAGGGGACGAGCAGTACGTC. Protein: CASSLTGDEQYV.

The chain couples TRBV6-5 to TRBJ1-4, with 10 bases matching TRBD1. The CDR3 runs to 15 residues. With V trimmed by 7 bases and J by 8 bases, 10 bases remained unmatched. Germline assignment: CDR1 MNHEY and CDR2 SVGAGI. Written as DNA, the CDR3 is TGTGCCAGCACCCCATCCGGGACAGGGGACGAAAAACTGTTTTTT. Translated, it gives CASTPSGTGDEKLFF.

CDR3 nucleotides: TGTGCCAGCAGCTTGGGTGCGGGTATCGGCTACACCTTC. This sequence encodes CASSLGAGIGYTF. This chain joins TRBV7-2 and TRBJ1-2, with D uncertain. The CDR3 extends over 13 amino acids. Trimming cost V 3 bases and J 8 bases, with 13 bases left between them. CDR1 and CDR2 (germline): SGHTA, FQGNSA.

This clone showed up just once. This chain connects TRBV19 to TRBJ2-1, with 12 positions matching TRBD1. The germline gives CDR1 LNHDA, CDR2 SQIVND (reference sequence). There are 19 residues in the CDR3. V shed 3 bases and J 0 bases; nucleotides not matched to a gene: 9. The CDR3 sequence is CASSIRGQGAIGSYNEQFF. CDR3 in DNA: TGTGCCAGTAGTATTCGGGGACAGGGGGCGATCGGCTCCTACAATGAGCAGTTCTTC.

The chain carries TRBV15 and TRBJ1-1; D perhaps matches TRBD1 (6 bases). From germline, CDR1 is LNHNV and CDR2 YYDKDF (reference sequence). V was cut by 0 bases and J by 1 base, with 12 bases left in between. This CDR3 is 16 amino acids long. The CDR3 DNA sequence: TGTGCCACCAGCAGAGATCTTCAGGGGTCGAACACTGAAGCTTTCTTT. It codes for CATSRDLQGSNTEAFF.

V usage is TRBV5-1 and J usage is TRBJ1-1, with D unclear. The ends were cut back, 4 bases at V and 4 bases at J, with 17 bases in the middle. Germline-derived CDR1 and CDR2 are SGHRS and YFSETQ. This CDR3 has 15 residues. The CDR3 sequence is CASSRGPGVSTEAFF. CDR3 in DNA: TGCGCCAGCAGCCGTGGGCCAGGCGTTAGCACTGAAGCTTTCTTT.

The chain has TRBV28 and TRBJ1-4; D is unclear. V was clipped by 0 bases and J by 8 bases, with 13 bases between them. The CDR3 has 15 amino acids. Germline lookup yields CDR1 MDHEN and CDR2 SYDVKM. CDR3 in DNA: TGTGCCAGCAGTTTATGGCGTGATTTTCGGGAAAAACTGTTTTTT. Protein: CASSLWRDFREKLFF.

The rearrangement links TRBV25-1 to TRBJ1-1; no definite D call. With 4 bases removed from V and 5 bases from J, the gap between germline ends came to 11 bases. Germline-derived CDR1 and CDR2 are MGHDK and SYGVNS. The CDR3 spans 13 residues. The CDR3 DNA follows: TGTGCCAGCAGTGCGGCAGCTAGGACTGAAGCTTTCTTT. This translates into CASSAAARTEAFF.